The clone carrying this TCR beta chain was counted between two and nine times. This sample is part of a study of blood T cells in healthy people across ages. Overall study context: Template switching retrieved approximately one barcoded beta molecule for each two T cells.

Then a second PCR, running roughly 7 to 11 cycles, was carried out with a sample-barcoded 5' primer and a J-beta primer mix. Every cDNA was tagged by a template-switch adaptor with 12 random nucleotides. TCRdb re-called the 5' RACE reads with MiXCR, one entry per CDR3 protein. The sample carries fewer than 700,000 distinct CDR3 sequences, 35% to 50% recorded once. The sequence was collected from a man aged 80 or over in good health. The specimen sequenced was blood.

CDR3 region: CARGTGGKNEQFF. The CDR3 nucleotides read TGTGCCAGGGGGACAGGGGGCAAGAATGAGCAGTTCTTC. The chain carries TRBV2 and TRBJ2-1; 12 bases are shared with TRBD1. Germline CDR1 is SNHLY and CDR2 is FYNNEI. The CDR3 consists of 13 residues. V dropped 9 bases and J dropped 7; count of bases not matched to a gene: 4.